The 11 T cell receptor beta chains below were found in one sample sequenced in a study of response to subunit inactivated influenza vaccine. TCRdb used MiXCR to reprocess the RT-PCR reads, holding one entry per CDR3 protein. Of over 750,000 distinct CDR3 sequences listed, 21% are singletons. The source was PBMCs from blood, collected around 5 days after vaccination. These receptor sequences come from a man in his fifties who received an inactivated influenza vaccine.

This clonotype has only a few counts. The CDR3 nucleotides are TGTGCCAGCAGACAGGGACAGGGGGCCAACGAGCAGTACTTC. It specifies CASRQGQGANEQYF. The chain couples TRBV7-9 to TRBJ2-7; 12 bases are a match to TRBD1. This CDR3 has 14 residues. V shed 6 bases and J 5 bases; nucleotides not matched to a gene: 5. CDR1 SEHNR and CDR2 FQNEAQ come from the germline V gene (reference sequence). The full variable domain, completed using reference TRBV7-9 and TRBJ2-7, is DTGVSQNPRHKITKRGQNVTFRCDPISEHNRLYWYRQTLGQGPEFLTYFQNEAQLEKSRLLSDRFSAERPKGSFSTLEIQRTEQGDSAMYLCASRQGQGANEQYFGPGTRLTVT.

The gene calls are TRBV6-1 and TRBJ2-7, with D perhaps TRBD1 (6 bases). The CDR3 runs 14 residues. V lost 6 bases and J 0 bases, leaving 12 bases between the germline ends. Germline lookup yields CDR1 MNHNS and CDR2 SASEGT. The CDR3 spells CASSLDRNSYEQYF. CDR3 DNA sequence: TGTGCCAGCAGCCTTGACAGGAACTCCTACGAGCAGTACTTC.

This clonotype was seen more than once but under ten times. The V and J genes are TRBV6-2 or TRBV6-3 and TRBJ2-2; D may match TRBD1 or TRBD2 (5 bases each). The length of the CDR3 is 14 residues. Trimming removed 10 bases at V and 6 bases at J, with 18 bases between. Germline values: CDR1 MNHEY, CDR2 SVGEGT. The CDR3 loop is CATAMVRGAGELFF. CDR3 coding DNA: TGTGCCACCGCAATGGTCCGGGGCGCCGGGGAGCTGTTTTTT.

This clonotype was detected a few times. The V and J genes are TRBV6-1 and TRBJ2-7, with D tentatively TRBD1 or TRBD2 (5 bases each). The CDR3 loop spans 13 amino acids. Germline values: CDR1 MNHNS, CDR2 SASEGT. V was shortened by 7 bases and J by 1 base, with 11 bases between the two germline ends. DNA of the CDR3: TGTGCCAGCAATAGGGGACCGTCCTACGAGCAGTACTTC. It codes for CASNRGPSYEQYF.

This sequence joins TRBV18 and TRBJ2-5; D perhaps matches TRBD1 (6 bases). Trimming took 8 bases from V and 2 from J, leaving 15 bases between them. This CDR3 contains 14 residues. The germline V gene has CDR1 KGHSH and CDR2 LQKENI. This chain's CDR3 is CASTGRGPQETQYF. CDR3 DNA: TGTGCCAGCACGGGCAGGGGACCGCAAGAGACCCAGTACTTC. The complete variable domain, with remaining parts taken from reference TRBV18 and TRBJ2-5, reads NAGVMQNPRHLVRRRGQEARLRCSPMKGHSHVYWYRQLPEEGLKFMVYLQKENIIDESGMPKERFSAEFPKEGPSILRIQQVVRGDSAAYFCASTGRGPQETQYFGPGTRLLVL.

The table lists this clonotype with a few counts. The genes are TRBV20-1 and TRBJ2-1, with TRBD2 matching over 10 bases. CDR3 size: 16 residues. CDR1 and CDR2 (germline): DFQATT, SNEGSKA (reference sequence). With V trimmed by 3 bases and J by 5 bases, 10 bases remained unmatched. Written as DNA, the CDR3 is TGCAGTGCTAGCAGCGTAGAGCGGGGGGGCGACAATGAGCAGTTCTTC. It translates to CSASSVERGGDNEQFF.

This clonotype has just a few counts. The V and J genes are TRBV20-1 and TRBJ2-1, with D perhaps TRBD2 (6 bases). The length of the CDR3 is 15 residues. The V gene's germline CDR1 is DFQATT and CDR2 SNEGSKA (reference sequence). V was clipped by 0 bases and J by 7 bases, with 16 bases between them. CDR3 DNA: TGCAGTGCTAGAGATCTGGCGGGAAATTTGAATGAGCAGTTCTTC. This gives the protein CSARDLAGNLNEQFF.

This chain uses TRBV24-1 with TRBJ2-1; 8 nucleotides align to TRBD2. Germline CDR1 is KGHDR and CDR2 is SFDVKD. The CDR3 consists of 17 residues. Trimming took 1 base from V and 1 from J; bases not matched to a gene: 5. CDR3 DNA sequence: TGTGCCACCAGTGATTTTAAAGCGGGAGTGTCCTACAATGAGCAGTTCTTC. This sequence encodes CATSDFKAGVSYNEQFF.

This clonotype showed up many times. The gene calls are TRBV20-1 and TRBJ2-1, with a tentative D call TRBD2 (6 bases). Per the germline V gene, CDR1 is DFQATT and CDR2 is SNEGSKA (reference sequence). This CDR3 region has 13 residues. The V end lost 1 base, the J end lost 12 bases, and 16 bases lay between the germline ends. The CDR3 nucleotides are TGCAGTGCTAGAGGGCCACGCGGGGACGGGCAGTTCTTC. Translating gives CSARGPRGDGQFF.

This chain links TRBV28 with TRBJ1-5; the D is unclear. V was pared by 0 bases and J by 0 bases, with 9 bases between. This CDR3 spans 16 amino acids. CDR1 MDHEN and CDR2 SYDVKM come from the germline V gene. CDR3 sequence: CASSLWDWYSNQPQHF. The CDR3 region has the DNA TGTGCCAGCAGTTTATGGGATTGGTATAGCAATCAGCCCCAGCATTTT. Using reference TRBV28 and TRBJ1-5 for the parts outside the CDR3, the full variable domain is DVKVTQSSRYLVKRTGEKVFLECVQDMDHENMFWYRQDPGLGLRLIYFSYDVKMKEKGDIPEGYSVSREKKERFSLILESASTNQTSMYLCASSLWDWYSNQPQHFGDGTRLSIL.

The chain is built from TRBV11-1 and TRBJ2-3; D call uncertain. V lost 3 bases and J 0 bases, leaving 16 bases between the germline ends. The CDR3 totals 17 residues. The germline gives CDR1 SGHAT, CDR2 FQDESV (reference sequence). The CDR3: CASSFFPPTTSTDTQYF. The CDR3 region has the DNA TGTGCCAGCAGCTTTTTTCCCCCAACAACTAGCACAGATACGCAGTATTTT.